One sample yielded the 29 T cell receptor beta chains listed below, sequenced in a study of blood T cell repertoires in COVID-19. Assay: immunoSEQ multiplex PCR; the TCRdb copy retains only in-frame clones and omits some. The table includes 150,000 to 200,000 clones, 70% to 90% detected once. Sample: peripheral blood. Every receptor here comes from a man in his 60s with active or convalescent COVID-19.

The chain has TRBV6-5 and TRBJ1-2; 9 nucleotides agree with TRBD1. Per germline, CDR1 MNHEY and CDR2 SVGAGI. The CDR3 runs 13 residues. After removal of 6 bases from V and 5 bases from J, the junction contained 4 bases not matched to a gene. The CDR3 here is CASRRTGVYGYTF. The CDR3 nucleotides are TGTGCCAGCAGACGGACAGGGGTTTATGGCTACACCTTC.

The chain couples TRBV6-2 or TRBV6-3 to TRBJ1-5, with TRBD1 matching over 9 bases. Germline trimming cut 3 bases from V and 2 bases from J; bases unmatched to any gene: 2. Germline CDR1 MNHEY, CDR2 SVGEGT. The CDR3 has 15 residues. CDR3 in amino acids: CASSYRDRGNQPQHF. CDR3 sequence (DNA): TGTGCCAGCAGTTATAGGGACAGGGGCAATCAGCCCCAGCATTTT.

The chain uses TRBV4-2 and TRBJ2-3; TRBD2 might be the D (7 bases). Trimming removed 0 bases from V and 2 bases from J, with 15 bases in between. Germline lookup yields CDR1 LGHNA and CDR2 YNFKEQ. The CDR3 is 17 amino acids. CDR3 sequence (DNA): TGTGCCAGCAGCCAAGATACTAAGGGGGGGTTCACAGATACGCAGTATTTT. This translates into CASSQDTKGGFTDTQYF.

This clone was counted between two and nine times. The rearrangement joins TRBV11-2 to TRBJ2-1; 7 bases align to TRBD1. From germline, CDR1 is SGHAT and CDR2 FQNNGV. The CDR3 runs 16 residues. V lost 2 bases and J lost 7; bases outside the gene matches: 11. The CDR3 DNA sequence: TGTGCCAGCAGCTTATGGGTAGGGGGCAAGAGGAATGAGCAGTTCTTC. Amino acids: CASSLWVGGKRNEQFF.

This sequence joins TRBV6-5 and TRBJ1-2; maybe TRBD1 (6 bases). V was trimmed by 6 bases and J by 5 bases, leaving 13 bases between them. This CDR3 contains 13 residues. The germline gives CDR1 MNHEY, CDR2 SVGAGI. DNA of the CDR3: TGTGCCAGCAGCCAGGGGTTTACTTATGGCTACACCTTC. Protein product: CASSQGFTYGYTF.

In this sample, this clone turned up once. This chain joins TRBV7-3 and TRBJ2-5, with D hard to call. Between the trimmed V and J ends, which lost 5 bases and 0 bases, there was a span of 7 bases. From germline, CDR1 is SGHTA and CDR2 FQGTGA. CDR3 size: 13 residues. In DNA, the CDR3 is TGTGCCAGCAGCCTCTCCCACCAAGAGACCCAGTACTTC. Protein: CASSLSHQETQYF.

The chain employs TRBV7-2 and TRBJ1-2, with D maybe TRBD1 (5 bases). Germline V gene data show CDR1 as SGHTA and CDR2 as FQGNSA. The CDR3 consists of 15 residues. V was pared by 1 base and J by 4 bases, with 13 bases between. This chain's CDR3 is CASSLDPGSGYGYTF. Written as DNA, the CDR3 is TGTGCCAGCAGCTTAGATCCAGGGTCGGGCTATGGCTACACCTTC.

The chain employs TRBV21-1 and TRBJ1-2; the D call of TRBD1 is as the table states it, not checked on the DNA. TRBV21-1 is an annotated pseudogene. The CDR3 spans 12 residues. DNA for the CDR3: TGTGCCAGCAGCAAAACAGACGGCGGCTACACCTTC. Protein: CASSKTDGGYTF.

The chain joins TRBV5-6 to TRBJ1-2; 9 bases match TRBD1. From germline, CDR1 is SGHDT and CDR2 YYEEEE. The CDR3 has 15 residues. V shed 0 bases and J 6 bases; nucleotides not matched to a gene: 6. For the CDR3, the DNA is TGTGCCAGCAGCTTGGGGGACAGGGAGTTTAATGGCTACACCTTC. This encodes CASSLGDREFNGYTF.

J is TRBJ1-6 and V is TRBV6-5, with 10 bases fitting TRBD1. The J segment lost 10 bases and the V segment lost 10 bases, leaving 7 bases of the junction unmatched. The length of the CDR3 is 13 residues. The V gene's germline CDR1 is MNHEY and CDR2 SVGAGI. The CDR3 nucleotides read TGTGCCACACGGACAGGGGGAAAATCACCCCTCCACTTT. This translates into CATRTGGKSPLHF.

V usage is TRBV18 and J usage is TRBJ2-1, with D perhaps TRBD2 (6 bases). Trimming cost V 0 bases and J 0 bases, with 12 bases left between them. Germline values: CDR1 KGHSH, CDR2 LQKENI. This CDR3 comprises 17 residues. The CDR3 sequence is CASSPPGGGVSYNEQFF. The CDR3 bases are TGTGCCAGCTCACCACCTGGAGGCGGGGTCTCCTACAATGAGCAGTTCTTC.

The V gene is TRBV7-2, the J gene TRBJ1-5; 8 bases are shared with TRBD1. The CDR3 loop spans 14 amino acids. Germline CDR1 SGHTA, CDR2 FQGNSA. J lost 7 bases, V lost 5 bases, and 7 bases had no gene match. Here the CDR3 DNA reads TGTGCCAGCAGCCAAGGACAGGGCTACCAGCCCCAGCATTTT. Protein: CASSQGQGYQPQHF. Together with reference TRBV7-2 and TRBJ1-5, the CDR3 gives the full variable domain: GAGVSQSPSNKVTEKGKDVELRCDPISGHTALYWYRQSLGQGLEFLIYFQGNSAPDKSGLPSDRFSAERTGGSVSTLTIQRTQQEDSAVYLCASSQGQGYQPQHFGDGTRLSIL.

This clone has only a few counts. The rearrangement uses TRBV5-6 and TRBJ1-2; 8 bases are a match to TRBD1. Per the germline V gene, CDR1 is SGHDT and CDR2 is YYEEEE. CDR3 size: 15 residues. V trimming: 0 bases; J trimming: 6 bases; junction bases outside the gene matches: 7. For the CDR3, the DNA is TGTGCCAGCAGCTTGGGGACAGGGCACGGGAATGGCTACACCTTC. It is translated as CASSLGTGHGNGYTF.

This clone was seen only a few times. V is TRBV4-1 and J is TRBJ1-1; the D gene is possibly TRBD1 (5 bases). The V gene's germline CDR1 is MGHRA and CDR2 YSYEKL. Trimming cost V 0 bases and J 5 bases, with 13 bases left between them. The CDR3 extends over 15 amino acids. The CDR3 spells CASSQDAQVGTEAFF. The CDR3 nucleotides read TGCGCCAGCAGCCAAGATGCACAGGTTGGAACTGAAGCTTTCTTT.

The chain employs TRBV5-6 and TRBJ1-6, with D possibly being TRBD1 (6 bases). The V gene's germline CDR1 is SGHDT and CDR2 YYEEEE. CDR3 length: 14 residues. Trimming took off 0 bases at V and 9 bases at J, with 10 bases between the two ends. In DNA, the CDR3 is TGTGCCAGCAGCTTGGGACAGGTCCCTTCACCCCTCCACTTT. Protein product: CASSLGQVPSPLHF.

This chain connects TRBV3-1 (or the pseudogene TRBV3-2) to TRBJ2-7; D is perhaps TRBD2 (5 bases). Looked up from germline, CDR1 is LGHDT and CDR2 is YNNKEL (reference sequence). The CDR3 spans 15 residues. V lost 0 bases and J 7 bases, leaving 16 bases between the germline ends. The CDR3 coding sequence is TGTGCCAGCAGCCAAGATAAAGCGGCACCGGGAGAGCAGTACTTC. Residues: CASSQDKAAPGEQYF.

V is TRBV11-1 and J is TRBJ2-1, with D possibly TRBD2 on 5 matching bases. CDR3 length: 13 residues. V was pared by 5 bases and J by 8 bases, with 13 bases between. Per germline, CDR1 SGHAT and CDR2 FQDESV (reference sequence). The CDR3 sequence is CASSLGDDDEQFF. The CDR3 DNA sequence: TGTGCCAGCAGCCTCGGGGATGATGATGAGCAGTTCTTC.

V is TRBV6-5 and J is TRBJ1-2; weak D call: TRBD1 (5 bases). The CDR3 is made up of 15 amino acids. CDR1 is MNHEY, CDR2 SVGAGI, per germline. The V end was cut by 8 bases, the J end by 4 bases, with 20 bases between. CDR3 nucleotides: TGTGCCAGCTCTTGGGGCGGGGTTCAGACCTATGGCTACACCTTC. Translating gives CASSWGGVQTYGYTF.

This clone was seen a single time. CDR3 DNA sequence: TGTGCCAGCAGCTCGGGACAGGGTGGCTATGGCTACACCTTC. Translating it yields CASSSGQGGYGYTF. The V gene is TRBV7-8, the J gene TRBJ1-2; 9 positions agree with TRBD1. Germline trimming cut 4 bases from V and 4 bases from J; bases unmatched to any gene: 4. The CDR3 has 14 amino acids. The germline V gene has CDR1 SGHVS and CDR2 FQNEAQ.

The CDR3 coding sequence is TGTGCCAGCAGTGAAGTGGGACAGGAACCCCAGCATTTT. It yields the protein CASSEVGQEPQHF. This chain connects TRBV6-1 to TRBJ1-5, with 8 positions matching TRBD1. The CDR3 runs 13 residues. With V trimmed by 1 base and J by 10 bases, 3 bases remained unmatched. CDR1 and CDR2 (germline): MNHNS, SASEGT.

The sample holds one count of this clone. The rearrangement uses TRBV19 and TRBJ2-3; 12 bases fit TRBD2. Germline V lookup: CDR1 LNHDA, CDR2 SQIVND (reference sequence). The V segment lost 7 bases and the J segment 0 bases; nucleotides outside the gene matches: 5. The CDR3 extends over 16 amino acids. The CDR3 nucleotides are TGTGCCAGTACTAGCGGGGGGGCCCGAAGCACAGATACGCAGTATTTT. It is translated as CASTSGGARSTDTQYF.

V and J are TRBV2 and TRBJ2-7; maybe TRBD2 (6 bases). This CDR3 contains 13 residues. Germline loops: CDR1 SNHLY, CDR2 FYNNEI. Trimming left V 2 bases short and J 7 bases short, with 12 bases between. In DNA form, the CDR3 reads TGTGCCAGCAGTGAATACGACGCGGGGGAGCAGTACTTC. Its protein is CASSEYDAGEQYF.

The chain uses TRBV25-1 and TRBJ1-3; D is possibly TRBD1 (5 bases). Trimming cost V 6 bases and J 3 bases, with 18 bases left between them. CDR1 is MGHDK, CDR2 SYGVNS, per germline. This CDR3 has 16 amino acids. In DNA, the CDR3 is TGTGCCAGCAGCCAAAACGGGGGGGTTCGTGGAAACACCATATATTTT. Translated, it gives CASSQNGGVRGNTIYF.

Note on this clone: This CDR3 is also generated by other DNA sequences in the sample. The rearrangement joins TRBV7-9 to TRBJ1-2; D may be TRBD1 (6 bases). Trimming pared 5 bases from V and 4 bases from J, leaving 11 bases between. Germline V gene data show CDR1 as SEHNR and CDR2 as FQNEAQ (reference sequence). The CDR3 runs 13 residues. The CDR3: CASSPQGGYGYTF. CDR3 sequence (DNA): TGTGCCAGCAGCCCACAAGGGGGCTATGGCTACACCTTC. The whole variable domain, remainder taken from reference TRBV7-9 and TRBJ1-2, is DTGVSQNPRHKITKRGQNVTFRCDPISEHNRLYWYRQTLGQGPEFLTYFQNEAQLEKSRLLSDRFSAERPKGSFSTLEIQRTEQGDSAMYLCASSPQGGYGYTFGSGTRLTVV.

In this sample, this clone turned up a few times. This chain links TRBV29-1 with TRBJ2-7; 9 bases match TRBD1. The CDR3 is made up of 14 amino acids. V lost 4 bases and J lost 5; bases outside the gene matches: 9. In germline, CDR1 is SQVTM, CDR2 ANQGSEA. The CDR3 is CSVGKTGGSNEQYF. The CDR3 coding sequence is TGCAGCGTTGGAAAGACAGGGGGTTCTAACGAGCAGTACTTC.

The chain couples TRBV9 to TRBJ2-2; TRBD2 agrees at 12 bases. The V segment lost 0 bases and the J segment 0 bases; nucleotides outside the gene matches: 9. The CDR3 spans 20 residues. Germline CDR1 and CDR2: SGDLS and YYNGEE. The chain's CDR3 is CASSVAFFLAGGPNTGELFF. In DNA form, the CDR3 reads TGTGCCAGCAGCGTAGCTTTCTTCCTAGCGGGGGGGCCGAACACCGGGGAGCTGTTTTTT.

The V gene is TRBV29-1, the J gene TRBJ2-7; TRBD1 matches at 8 bases. Germline CDR1 is SQVTM and CDR2 is ANQGSEA. This CDR3 comprises 15 residues. Trimming at V came to 5 bases and at J to 2 bases, leaving 11 bases not matched to a gene. The chain's CDR3 is CSVTGGGQGAYEQYF. The CDR3 DNA reads TGCAGCGTTACAGGTGGCGGACAGGGAGCCTACGAGCAGTACTTC.

This clone appeared a single time. This sequence joins TRBV5-1 and TRBJ2-7; D possibly corresponds to TRBD1 (6 bases). V was clipped by 4 bases and J by 6 bases, with 14 bases between them. Germline values: CDR1 SGHRS, CDR2 YFSETQ. This CDR3 is 13 amino acids long. CDR3 sequence reads: CASSITGTSEQYF. The CDR3 nucleotides are TGCGCCAGCAGCATAACCGGGACATCCGAGCAGTACTTC.

The chain has TRBV4-2 and TRBJ1-2; tentatively, D is TRBD1 (5 bases). CDR1 is LGHNA and CDR2 is YNFKEQ in the germline V gene. V was clipped by 1 base and J by 1 base, with 13 bases between them. The CDR3 sequence is 16 residues long. The CDR3 sequence is CASSQGDGSLNYGYTF. The CDR3 nucleotides read TGTGCCAGCAGCCAAGGGGACGGGAGCCTTAACTATGGCTACACCTTC.